These 6 T cell receptor beta chains came from one sample sequenced in a study of response to subunit inactivated influenza vaccine. In TCRdb, the RT-PCR reads were re-called with MiXCR into one record per CDR3 protein. This table has roughly 670,000 distinct CDR3 sequences, approximately 14% appearing once. This sample comprised PBMCs from blood, obtained 14 to 15 days before vaccination. These receptors all come from a man aged 50 to 60 who received an inactivated influenza vaccine.

V usage is TRBV18 and J usage is TRBJ2-5; the match to TRBD2 covers 7 bases. V lost 0 bases and J lost 4; bases outside the gene matches: 5. The CDR3 is 15 residues long. From germline, CDR1 is KGHSH and CDR2 LQKENI. The CDR3, as DNA: TGTGCCAGCTCACCACCAGTCAAGCGGGGAGAGACCCAGTACTTC. This gives the protein CASSPPVKRGETQYF.

The chain links TRBV10-3 to TRBJ2-1; perhaps TRBD1 as D (5 bases). The CDR3 totals 15 residues. Per the germline V gene, CDR1 is ENHRY and CDR2 is SYGVKD. Trimming took off 6 bases at V and 2 bases at J, with 14 bases between the two ends. CDR3 bases: TGTGCCATCAGCCCGAGCCAGGGCACCTACAATGAGCAGTTCTTC. The encoded protein is CAISPSQGTYNEQFF.

This clonotype was observed a few times. This chain joins TRBV5-1 and TRBJ2-1, with 10 bases aligning to TRBD2. Trimming at V came to 2 bases and at J to 5 bases, leaving 7 bases not matched to a gene. This CDR3 has 16 residues. Looked up from germline, CDR1 is SGHRS and CDR2 is YFSETQ. This CDR3 is CASSFPAGGPHNEQFF. CDR3 DNA: TGCGCCAGCAGCTTCCCAGCGGGGGGGCCCCACAATGAGCAGTTCTTC.

Only a few counts were recorded for this clonotype. The V gene is TRBV7-2, the J gene TRBJ2-3; the D gene is possibly TRBD1 (6 bases). V lost 5 bases and J 4 bases, leaving 13 bases between the germline ends. The CDR3 has 14 amino acids. Germline V gene lookup returns CDR1 SGHTA and CDR2 FQGNSA. The CDR3 DNA sequence: TGTGCCAGCAGCCCTCAGGGGAGAGCAGATACGCAGTATTTT. Translated, it gives CASSPQGRADTQYF.

This chain links TRBV27 with TRBJ2-1; D not certain. The V gene lost 5 bases and the J gene lost 2 bases, with 7 bases spanning the gap. This CDR3 is 13 amino acids long. The germline V gene has CDR1 MNHEY and CDR2 SMNVEV (reference sequence). The DNA of the CDR3 is TGTGCCAGCAGTATCCTAGCCTACAATGAGCAGTTCTTC. Its translation: CASSILAYNEQFF.

The CDR3 loop is CAISENGYEAFF. The CDR3 region has the DNA TGTGCCATCAGTGAGAATGGCTATGAAGCTTTCTTT. J is TRBJ1-1 and V is TRBV10-3; D remains ambiguous. V lost 2 bases, J lost 7 bases, and 8 bases lay in between. The CDR3 length is 12 residues. Germline V gene lookup returns CDR1 ENHRY and CDR2 SYGVKD.